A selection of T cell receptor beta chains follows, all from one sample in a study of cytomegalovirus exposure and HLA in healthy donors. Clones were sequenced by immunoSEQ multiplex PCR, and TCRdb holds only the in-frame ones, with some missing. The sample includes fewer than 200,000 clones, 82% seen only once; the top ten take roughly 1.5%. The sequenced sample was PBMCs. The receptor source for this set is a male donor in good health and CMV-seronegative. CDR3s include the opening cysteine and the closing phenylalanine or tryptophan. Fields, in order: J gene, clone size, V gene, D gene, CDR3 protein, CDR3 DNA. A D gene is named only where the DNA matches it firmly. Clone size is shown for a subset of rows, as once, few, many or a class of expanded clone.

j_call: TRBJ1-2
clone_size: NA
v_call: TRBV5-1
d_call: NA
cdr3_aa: CASSLLQGEGENGYTF
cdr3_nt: TGCGCCAGCAGCCTACTACAGGGCGAGGGGGAGAATGGCTACACCTTC

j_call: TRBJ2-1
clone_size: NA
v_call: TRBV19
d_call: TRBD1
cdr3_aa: CATRQGSDYNEQFF
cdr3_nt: TGTGCCACCCGACAGGGCTCGGATTACAATGAGCAGTTCTTC

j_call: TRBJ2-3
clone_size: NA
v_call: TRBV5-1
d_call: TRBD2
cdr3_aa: CASSLVTGGSPGDTQYF
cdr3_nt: TGCGCCAGCAGCTTGGTAACGGGGGGGTCCCCGGGAGATACGCAGTATTTT

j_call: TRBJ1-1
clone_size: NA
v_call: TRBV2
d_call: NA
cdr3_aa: CASSLGLRGQTEAFF
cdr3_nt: TGTGCCAGCAGTCTTGGCCTTCGCGGCCAGACTGAAGCTTTCTTT

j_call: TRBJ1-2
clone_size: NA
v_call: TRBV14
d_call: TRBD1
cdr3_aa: CASSLIGTGERGYTF
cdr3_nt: TGTGCCAGCAGCCTCATCGGGACAGGGGAAAGGGGCTACACCTTC

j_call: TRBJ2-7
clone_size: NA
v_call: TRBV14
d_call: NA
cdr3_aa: CASSQVAGIAYEQYF
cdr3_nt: TGTGCCAGCAGCCAAGTAGCCGGGATCGCCTACGAGCAGTACTTC

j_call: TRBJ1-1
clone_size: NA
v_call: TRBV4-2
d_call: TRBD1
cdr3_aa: CASSQPGTGGEAFF
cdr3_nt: TGTGCCAGCAGCCAACCCGGGACAGGCGGTGAAGCTTTCTTT

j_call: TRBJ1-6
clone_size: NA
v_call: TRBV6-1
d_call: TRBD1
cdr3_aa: CALSSRGNSPLHF
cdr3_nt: TGTGCCCTATCGAGCAGGGGGAATTCACCCCTCCACTTT

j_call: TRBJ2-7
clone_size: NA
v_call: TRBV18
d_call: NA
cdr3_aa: CASSGTGAYEQYF
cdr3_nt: TGTGCCAGCTCAGGTACAGGAGCCTACGAGCAGTACTTC

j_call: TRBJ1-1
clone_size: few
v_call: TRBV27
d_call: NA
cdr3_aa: CASRGQSRGTEAFF
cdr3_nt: TGTGCCAGCCGCGGTCAATCCCGGGGCACTGAAGCTTTCTTT

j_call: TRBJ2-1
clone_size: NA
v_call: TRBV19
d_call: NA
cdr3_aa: CASSISPLLYNEQFF
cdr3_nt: TGTGCCAGTAGTATCTCCCCCCTACTATACAATGAGCAGTTCTTC

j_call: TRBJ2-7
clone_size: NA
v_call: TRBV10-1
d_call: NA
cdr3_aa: CASSETRATEQYF
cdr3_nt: TGCGCCAGCAGTGAGACGCGGGCCACCGAGCAGTACTTC

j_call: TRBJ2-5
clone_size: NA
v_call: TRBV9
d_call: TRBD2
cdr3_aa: CASSVGDIAGSETQYF
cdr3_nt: TGTGCCAGCAGCGTAGGGGACATAGCGGGGTCGGAGACCCAGTACTTC

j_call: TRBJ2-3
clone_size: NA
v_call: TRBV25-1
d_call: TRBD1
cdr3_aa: CASSADRGLDTQYF
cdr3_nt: TGTGCCAGCAGTGCGGACAGGGGCCTGGATACGCAGTATTTT

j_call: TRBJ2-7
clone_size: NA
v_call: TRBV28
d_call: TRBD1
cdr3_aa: CASSLTGEKGQYF
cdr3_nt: TGTGCCAGCAGTTTGACAGGGGAGAAGGGGCAGTACTTC

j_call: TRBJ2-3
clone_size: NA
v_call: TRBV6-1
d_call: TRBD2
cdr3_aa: CASSLAVSTDTQYF
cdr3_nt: TGTGCCAGCAGTCTAGCGGTTTCCACAGATACGCAGTATTTT

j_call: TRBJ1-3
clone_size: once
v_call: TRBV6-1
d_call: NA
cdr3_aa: CASTNGQGGNTIYF
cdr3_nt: TGTGCCAGCACGAACGGGCAGGGAGGAAACACCATATATTTT

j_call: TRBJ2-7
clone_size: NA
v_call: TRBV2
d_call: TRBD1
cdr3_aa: CASSLTGQRREQYF
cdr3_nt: TGTGCCAGCAGCCTCACGGGACAGAGGCGCGAGCAGTACTTC

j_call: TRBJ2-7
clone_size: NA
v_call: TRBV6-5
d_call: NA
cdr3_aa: CASSRDSGPNEQYF
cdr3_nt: TGTGCCAGCAGCCGGGACTCAGGGCCTAACGAGCAGTACTTC

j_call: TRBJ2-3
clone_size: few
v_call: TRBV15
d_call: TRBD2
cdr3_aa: CATSGVAGGVDTQYF
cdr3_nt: TGTGCCACCAGCGGCGTAGCGGGAGGGGTAGATACGCAGTATTTT

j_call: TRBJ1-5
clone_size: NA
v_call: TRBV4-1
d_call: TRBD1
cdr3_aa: CASSQGTGGSQPQHF
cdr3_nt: TGCGCCAGCAGCCAAGGGACAGGGGGGAGTCAGCCCCAGCATTTT

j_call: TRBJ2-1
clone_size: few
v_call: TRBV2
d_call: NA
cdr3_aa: CASSYRVPHEQFF
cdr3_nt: TGTGCCAGCAGTTATCGGGTCCCCCATGAGCAGTTCTTC

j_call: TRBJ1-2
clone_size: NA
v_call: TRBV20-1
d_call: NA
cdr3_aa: CSVQEAAGYTF
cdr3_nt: TGCAGTGTCCAGGAGGCCGCCGGCTACACCTTC

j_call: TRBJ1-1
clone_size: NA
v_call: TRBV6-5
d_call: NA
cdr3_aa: CASSYSMAGNTEAFF
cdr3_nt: TGTGCCAGCAGTTACTCGATGGCTGGGAACACTGAAGCTTTCTTT

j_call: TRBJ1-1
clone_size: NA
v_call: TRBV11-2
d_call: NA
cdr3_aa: CASSLVLRGNTEAFF
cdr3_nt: TGTGCCAGCAGCTTAGTTCTGCGGGGGAACACTGAAGCTTTCTTT

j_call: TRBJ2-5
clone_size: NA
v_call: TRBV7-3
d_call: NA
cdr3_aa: CASSLTPDKQETQYF
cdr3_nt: TGTGCCAGCAGCTTAACCCCTGACAAACAAGAGACCCAGTACTTC

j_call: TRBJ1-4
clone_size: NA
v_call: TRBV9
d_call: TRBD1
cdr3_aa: CASSLLGQAANEKLFF
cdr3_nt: TGTGCCAGCAGCTTACTTGGACAGGCGGCTAATGAAAAACTGTTTTTT

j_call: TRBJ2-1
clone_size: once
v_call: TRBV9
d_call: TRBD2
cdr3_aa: CASSVASTSLEQFF
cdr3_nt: TGTGCCAGCAGCGTAGCCTCGACTAGCCTAGAGCAGTTCTTC

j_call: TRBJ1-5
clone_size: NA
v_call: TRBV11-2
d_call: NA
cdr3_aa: CASSLYSNQPQHF
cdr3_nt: TGTGCCAGCAGCTTATATAGCAATCAGCCCCAGCATTTT

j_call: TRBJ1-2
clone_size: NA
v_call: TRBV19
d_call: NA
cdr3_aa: CASTQSDGYTF
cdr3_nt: TGTGCCAGTACCCAGAGCGACGGCTACACCTTC

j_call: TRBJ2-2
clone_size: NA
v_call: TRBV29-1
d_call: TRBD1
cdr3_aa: CSVAGQGLSGELFF
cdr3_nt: TGCAGCGTGGCAGGACAGGGGTTGTCCGGGGAGCTGTTTTTT

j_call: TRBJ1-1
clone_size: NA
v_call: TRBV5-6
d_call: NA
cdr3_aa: CASSFKIRTEAFF
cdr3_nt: TGTGCCAGCAGCTTTAAGATCCGGACTGAAGCTTTCTTT

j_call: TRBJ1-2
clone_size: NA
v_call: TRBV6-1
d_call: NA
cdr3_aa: CASSELGGYTF
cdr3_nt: TGTGCCAGCAGTGAACTAGGAGGCTACACCTTC

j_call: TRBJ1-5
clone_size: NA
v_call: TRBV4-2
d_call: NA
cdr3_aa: CASSQDGRQGEVQPQHF
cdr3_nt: TGTGCCAGCAGCCAAGATGGTAGGCAGGGCGAAGTTCAGCCCCAGCATTTT

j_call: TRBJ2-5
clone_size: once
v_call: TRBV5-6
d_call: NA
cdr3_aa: CASSRTRDSSQETQYF
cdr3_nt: TGTGCCAGCAGCCGGACTCGGGACTCAAGTCAAGAGACCCAGTACTTC

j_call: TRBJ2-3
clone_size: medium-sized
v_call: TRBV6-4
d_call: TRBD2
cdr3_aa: CASSDSSGGAPDTQYF
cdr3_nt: TGTGCCAGCAGTGACTCTAGCGGGGGGGCCCCAGATACGCAGTATTTT

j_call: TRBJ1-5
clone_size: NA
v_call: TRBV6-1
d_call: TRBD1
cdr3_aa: CASTRDSGNQPQHF
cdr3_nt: TGTGCCAGCACCCGGGACAGTGGCAATCAGCCCCAGCATTTT

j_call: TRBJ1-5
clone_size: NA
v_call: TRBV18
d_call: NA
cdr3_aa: CASSPFQFHYSNQPQHF
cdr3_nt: TGTGCCAGCTCACCATTCCAGTTCCACTATAGCAATCAGCCCCAGCATTTT

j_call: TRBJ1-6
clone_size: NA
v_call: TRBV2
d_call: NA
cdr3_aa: CASRHRDSSYNSPLHF
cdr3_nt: TGTGCCAGCAGACACAGAGACAGCTCCTATAATTCACCCCTCCACTTT

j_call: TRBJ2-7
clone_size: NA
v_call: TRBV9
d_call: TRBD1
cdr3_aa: CASSPRDRAGEQYF
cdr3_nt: TGTGCCAGCAGCCCCCGGGACAGGGCTGGCGAGCAGTACTTC

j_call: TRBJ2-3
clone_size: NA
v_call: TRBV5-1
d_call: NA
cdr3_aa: CASTIKGSLSTDTQYF
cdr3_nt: TGCGCCAGCACCATAAAGGGGTCCCTAAGCACAGATACGCAGTATTTT

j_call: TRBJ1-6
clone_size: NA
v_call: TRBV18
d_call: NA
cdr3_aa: CASSPDRSSYNSPLHF
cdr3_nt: TGTGCCAGCTCACCAGACCGGAGCTCCTATAATTCTCCCCTCCACTTT